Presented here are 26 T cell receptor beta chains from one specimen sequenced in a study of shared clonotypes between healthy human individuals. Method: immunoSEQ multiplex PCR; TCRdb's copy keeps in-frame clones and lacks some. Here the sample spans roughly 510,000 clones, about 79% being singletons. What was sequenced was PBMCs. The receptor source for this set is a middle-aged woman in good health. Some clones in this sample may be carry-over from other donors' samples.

The CDR3 sequence: CASSVQGRETQYF. CDR3 nucleotides: TGTGCCAGCAGTGTACAGGGGCGGGAGACCCAGTACTTC. The chain couples TRBV25-1 to TRBJ2-5; 7 positions agree with TRBD1. Germline CDR1 reads MGHDK; CDR2 reads SYGVNS. The CDR3 sequence is 13 residues long. J lost 5 bases, V lost 4 bases, and 4 bases had no gene match.

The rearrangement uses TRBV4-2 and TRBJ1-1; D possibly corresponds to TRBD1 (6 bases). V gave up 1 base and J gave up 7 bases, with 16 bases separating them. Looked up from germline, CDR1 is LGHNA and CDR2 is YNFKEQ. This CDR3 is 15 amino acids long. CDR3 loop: CASSQGAGGALEAFF. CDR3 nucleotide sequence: TGTGCCAGCAGCCAAGGCGCCGGGGGGGCCCTTGAAGCTTTCTTT.

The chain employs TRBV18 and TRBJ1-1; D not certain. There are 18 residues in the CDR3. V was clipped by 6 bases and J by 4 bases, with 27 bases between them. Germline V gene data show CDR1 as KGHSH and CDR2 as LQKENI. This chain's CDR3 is CASSPSLAMVVDGTEAFF. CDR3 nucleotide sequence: TGTGCCAGCTCGCCGTCCCTGGCAATGGTAGTGGATGGCACTGAAGCTTTCTTT.

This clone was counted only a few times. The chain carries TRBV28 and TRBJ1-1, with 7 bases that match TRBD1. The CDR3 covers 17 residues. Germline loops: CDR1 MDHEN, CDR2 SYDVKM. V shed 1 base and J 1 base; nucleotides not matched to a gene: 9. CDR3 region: CASSLSTYGQANTEAFF. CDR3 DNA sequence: TGTGCCAGCAGTTTATCGACCTATGGACAGGCGAACACTGAAGCTTTCTTT.

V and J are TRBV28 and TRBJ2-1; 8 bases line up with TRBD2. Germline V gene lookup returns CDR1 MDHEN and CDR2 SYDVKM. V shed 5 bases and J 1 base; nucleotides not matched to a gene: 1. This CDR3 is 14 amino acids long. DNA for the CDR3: TGTGCCAGCAGTATAGCGGGATCCTACAATGAGCAGTTCTTC. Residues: CASSIAGSYNEQFF.

CDR3 in amino acids: CASSQLRATGYNEQFF. CDR3 in DNA: TGTGCCAGCAGCCAATTAAGGGCTACCGGTTACAATGAGCAGTTCTTC. V is TRBV4-2 and J is TRBJ2-1; no reliable D call. CDR3 size: 16 residues. The V gene lost 2 bases and the J gene lost 4 bases, with 15 bases spanning the gap. Germline loops: CDR1 LGHNA, CDR2 YNFKEQ.

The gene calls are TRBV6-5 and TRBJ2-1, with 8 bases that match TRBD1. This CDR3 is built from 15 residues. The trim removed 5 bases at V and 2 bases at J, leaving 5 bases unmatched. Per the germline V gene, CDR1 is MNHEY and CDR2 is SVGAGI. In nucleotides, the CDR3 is TGTGCCAGCAGTCGAACAGGGGGGACCTACAATGAGCAGTTCTTC. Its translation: CASSRTGGTYNEQFF.

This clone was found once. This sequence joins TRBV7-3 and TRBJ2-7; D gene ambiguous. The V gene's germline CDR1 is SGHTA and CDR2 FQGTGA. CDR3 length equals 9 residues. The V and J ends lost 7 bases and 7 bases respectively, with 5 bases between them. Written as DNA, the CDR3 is TGTGCCAGCATGGGGGAGCAGTACTTC. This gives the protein CASMGEQYF.

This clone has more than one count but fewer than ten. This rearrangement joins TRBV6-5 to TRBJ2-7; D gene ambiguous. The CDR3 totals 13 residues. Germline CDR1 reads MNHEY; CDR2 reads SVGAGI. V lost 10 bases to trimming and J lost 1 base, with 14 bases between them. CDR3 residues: CATQKDRSYEQYF. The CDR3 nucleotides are TGTGCCACCCAAAAGGACCGATCCTACGAGCAGTACTTC.

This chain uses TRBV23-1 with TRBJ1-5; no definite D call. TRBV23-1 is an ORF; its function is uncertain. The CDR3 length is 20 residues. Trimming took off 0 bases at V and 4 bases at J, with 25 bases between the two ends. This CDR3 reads CASSQSCGRTPYIQNQPQHF. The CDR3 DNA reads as TGCGCCAGCAGTCAATCTTGTGGACGTACGCCTTACATTCAGAATCAGCCCCAGCATTTT.

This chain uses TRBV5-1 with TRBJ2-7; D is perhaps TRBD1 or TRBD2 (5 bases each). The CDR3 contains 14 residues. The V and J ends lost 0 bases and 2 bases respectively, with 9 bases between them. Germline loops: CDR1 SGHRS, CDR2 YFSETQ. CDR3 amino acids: CASSLGPGPYEQYF. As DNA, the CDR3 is TGCGCCAGCAGCTTGGGCCCGGGGCCCTACGAGCAGTACTTC.

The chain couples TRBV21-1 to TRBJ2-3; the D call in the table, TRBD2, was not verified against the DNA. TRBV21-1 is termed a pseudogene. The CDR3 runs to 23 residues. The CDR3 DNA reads TGTGCCAGCAGCAAAAGGTCTCGGCCTCCGGGACTAGCGGGAGAAGATGGCACAGATACGCAGTATTTT. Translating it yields CASSKRSRPPGLAGEDGTDTQYF.

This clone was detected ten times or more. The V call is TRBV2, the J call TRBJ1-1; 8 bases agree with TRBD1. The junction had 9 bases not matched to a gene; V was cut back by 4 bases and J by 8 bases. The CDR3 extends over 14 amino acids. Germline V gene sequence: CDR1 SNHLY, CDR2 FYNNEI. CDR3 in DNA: TGTGCCAGCAGTGGATGGGAGGGACAGGTCGAAGCTTTCTTT. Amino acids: CASSGWEGQVEAFF. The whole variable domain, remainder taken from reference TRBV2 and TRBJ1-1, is EPEVTQTPSHQVTQMGQEVILRCVPISNHLYFYWYRQILGQKVEFLVSFYNNEISEKSEIFDDQFSVERPDGSNFTLKIRSTKLEDSAMYFCASSGWEGQVEAFFGQGTRLTVV.

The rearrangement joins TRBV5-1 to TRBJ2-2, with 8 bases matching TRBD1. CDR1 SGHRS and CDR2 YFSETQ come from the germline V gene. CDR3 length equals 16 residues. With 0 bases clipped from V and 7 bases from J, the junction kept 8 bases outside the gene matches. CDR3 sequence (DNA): TGCGCCAGCAGCTTGGATGCAGGGGGCTTCGGCGGGGAGCTGTTTTTT. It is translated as CASSLDAGGFGGELFF. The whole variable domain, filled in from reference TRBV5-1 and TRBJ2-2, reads KAGVTQTPRYLIKTRGQQVTLSCSPISGHRSVSWYQQTPGQGLQFLFEYFSETQRNKGNFPGRFSGRQFSNSRSEMNVSTLELGDSALYLCASSLDAGGFGGELFFGEGSRLTVL.

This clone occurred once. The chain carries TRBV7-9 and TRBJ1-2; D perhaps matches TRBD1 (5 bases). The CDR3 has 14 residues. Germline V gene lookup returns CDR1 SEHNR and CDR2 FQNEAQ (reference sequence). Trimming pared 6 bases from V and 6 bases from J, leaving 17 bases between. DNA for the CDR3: TGTGCCAGCAGTTCATCAGGGTCCCTACATGGCTACACCTTC. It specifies CASSSSGSLHGYTF.

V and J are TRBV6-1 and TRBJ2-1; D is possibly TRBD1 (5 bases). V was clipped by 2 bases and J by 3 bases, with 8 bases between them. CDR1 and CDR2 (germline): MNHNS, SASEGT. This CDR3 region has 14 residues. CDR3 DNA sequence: TGTGCCAGCAGTGAATGGGGCGGCTACAATGAGCAGTTCTTC. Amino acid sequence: CASSEWGGYNEQFF.

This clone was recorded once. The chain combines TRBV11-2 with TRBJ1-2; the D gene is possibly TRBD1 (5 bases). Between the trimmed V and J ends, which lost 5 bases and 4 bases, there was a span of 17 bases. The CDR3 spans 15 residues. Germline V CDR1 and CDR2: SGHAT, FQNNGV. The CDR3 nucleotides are TGTGCCAGCAGCAGCCAAGGACACTCGTTCTATGGCTACACCTTC. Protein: CASSSQGHSFYGYTF.

This CDR3 reads CASSWTTLGTGELFF. The CDR3 DNA reads TGTGCCAGTAGTTGGACTACGCTAGGCACCGGGGAGCTGTTTTTT. The V call is TRBV19, the J call TRBJ2-2; a possible D gene is TRBD2 (6 bases). Germline assignment: CDR1 LNHDA and CDR2 SQIVND (reference sequence). V was shortened by 5 bases and J by 4 bases, with 14 bases between the two germline ends. The CDR3 sequence is 15 residues long.

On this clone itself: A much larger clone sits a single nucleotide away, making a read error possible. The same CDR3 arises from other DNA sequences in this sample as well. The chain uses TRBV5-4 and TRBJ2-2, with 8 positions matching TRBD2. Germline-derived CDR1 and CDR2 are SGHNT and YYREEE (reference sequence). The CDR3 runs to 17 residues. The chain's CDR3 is CASSLSLAGQFTGELFF. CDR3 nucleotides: TGTGCCAGCAGCTTGAGTCTAGCGGGTCAATTCACCGGTGAGCTGTTTTTT.

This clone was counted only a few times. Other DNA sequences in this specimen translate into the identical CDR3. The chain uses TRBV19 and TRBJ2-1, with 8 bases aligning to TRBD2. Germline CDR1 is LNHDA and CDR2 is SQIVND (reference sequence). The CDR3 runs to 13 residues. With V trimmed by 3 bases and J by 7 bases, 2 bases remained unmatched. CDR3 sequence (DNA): TGTGCCAGTAGTATCGGGGGGGCGAATGAGCAGTTCTTC. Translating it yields CASSIGGANEQFF.

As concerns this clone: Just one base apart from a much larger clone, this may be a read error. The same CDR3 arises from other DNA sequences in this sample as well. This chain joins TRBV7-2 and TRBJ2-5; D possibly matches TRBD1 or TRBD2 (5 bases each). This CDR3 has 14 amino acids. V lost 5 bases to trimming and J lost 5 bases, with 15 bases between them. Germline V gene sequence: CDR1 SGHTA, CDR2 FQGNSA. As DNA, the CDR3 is TGTGCCAGCAGCCCCCGGGCAGGGAGTGAGACCCAGTACTTC. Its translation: CASSPRAGSETQYF.

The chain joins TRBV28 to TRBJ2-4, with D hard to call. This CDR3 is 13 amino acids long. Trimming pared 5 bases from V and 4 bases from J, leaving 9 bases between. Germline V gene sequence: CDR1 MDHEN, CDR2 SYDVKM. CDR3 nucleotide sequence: TGTGCCAGCAGTCTCGACGGAAAAAACATTCAGTACTTC. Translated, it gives CASSLDGKNIQYF.

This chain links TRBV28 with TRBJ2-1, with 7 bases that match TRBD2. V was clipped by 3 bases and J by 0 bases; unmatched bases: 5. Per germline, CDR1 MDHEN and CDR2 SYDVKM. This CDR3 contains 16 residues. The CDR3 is CASSFPLAASYNEQFF. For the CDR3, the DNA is TGTGCCAGCAGTTTCCCTCTAGCGGCCTCCTACAATGAGCAGTTCTTC.

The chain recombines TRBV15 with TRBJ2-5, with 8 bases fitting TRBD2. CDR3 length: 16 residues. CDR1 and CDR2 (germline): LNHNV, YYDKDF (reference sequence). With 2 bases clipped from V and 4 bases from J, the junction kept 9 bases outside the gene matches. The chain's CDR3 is CATSRRLGGRRETQYF. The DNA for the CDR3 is TGTGCCACCAGCAGAAGGTTGGGCGGGAGGCGAGAGACCCAGTACTTC.

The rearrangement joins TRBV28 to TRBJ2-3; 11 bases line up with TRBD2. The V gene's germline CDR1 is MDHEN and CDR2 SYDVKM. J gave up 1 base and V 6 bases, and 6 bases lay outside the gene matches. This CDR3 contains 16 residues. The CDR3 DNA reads TGTGCCAGCAGGCCCCCGGGACTAGCGGGCACAGATACGCAGTATTTT. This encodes CASRPPGLAGTDTQYF.

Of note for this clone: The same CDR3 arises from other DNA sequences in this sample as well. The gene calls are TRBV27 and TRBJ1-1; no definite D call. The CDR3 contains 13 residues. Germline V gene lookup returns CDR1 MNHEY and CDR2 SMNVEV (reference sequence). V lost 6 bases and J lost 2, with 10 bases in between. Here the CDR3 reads CASRLNRNTEAFF. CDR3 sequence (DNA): TGTGCCAGCAGACTTAACAGAAACACTGAAGCTTTCTTT.